This T cell receptor (beta chain) derives from a study of shared clonotypes between healthy human individuals. General study points: In general, naive subsets displayed greater estimated richness than memory subsets did. Approximately 4.9% of naive CD4 clonotypes were shared across several donors.

Deep-level assay runs were performed. The protocol was immunoSEQ multiplex PCR, while the TCRdb copy is restricted to in-frame clones and leaves out a portion. The table shows some 2 million clones, with roughly 95% occurring only once. The CDR3 length is 16 residues. Germline V gives CDR1 PRHDT, CDR2 FYEKMQ (reference sequence). V was cut by 5 bases and J by 3 bases, with 20 bases left in between. This clone has only one observation. Its antigen is still unknown. Cells designated naive CD8 were CD45RO-negative and were positively selected for CCR7, with terminally differentiated effector memory CD45RA+ cells excluded.

Sequenced material: naive CD8+ T cells sorted from blood. The rearrangement uses TRBV13 and TRBJ2-7, with D possibly TRBD2 on 5 matching bases. The TCR originated in a man aged 18 to 30 in good health. CDR3 bases: TGTGCCAGCAGCCCCTCTCTGGATGCGGGCTTCTACGAGCAGTACTTC. Its protein product is CASSPSLDAGFYEQYF.